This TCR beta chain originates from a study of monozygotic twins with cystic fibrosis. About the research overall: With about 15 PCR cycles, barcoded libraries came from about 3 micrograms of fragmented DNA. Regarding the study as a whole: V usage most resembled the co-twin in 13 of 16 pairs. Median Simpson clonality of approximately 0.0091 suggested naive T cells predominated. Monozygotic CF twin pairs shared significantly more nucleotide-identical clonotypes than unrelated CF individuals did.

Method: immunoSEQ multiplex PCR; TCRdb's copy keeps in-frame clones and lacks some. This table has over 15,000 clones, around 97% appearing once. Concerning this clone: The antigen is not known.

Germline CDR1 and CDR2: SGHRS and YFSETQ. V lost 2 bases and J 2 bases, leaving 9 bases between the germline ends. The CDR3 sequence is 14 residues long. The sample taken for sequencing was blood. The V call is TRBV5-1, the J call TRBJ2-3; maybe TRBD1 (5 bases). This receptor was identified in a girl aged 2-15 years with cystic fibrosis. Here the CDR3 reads CASSFGAPTDTQYF. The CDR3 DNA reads TGCGCCAGCAGCTTTGGGGCCCCCACAGATACGCAGTATTTT.